This TCR beta chain was captured in a study of T cell repertoires in cytomegalovirus infection. Across the study: Recently described HLA-C-restricted plus well-studied HLA-B-restricted CMV epitopes were used. Public TCR beta signatures provided an indication of both CMV infection and a matching HLA type.

Germline CDR1 DFQATT, CDR2 SNEGSKA (reference sequence). After removal of 6 bases from V and 7 bases from J, the junction contained 11 bases not matched to a gene. The CDR3 consists of 15 residues. TCRdb reanalysed the reads using MiXCR and keeps one entry per CDR3 protein. The sample has under 500,000 distinct CDR3 sequences; roughly 42% are singletons. Points from the study as a whole: The response measured ex vivo was dominated by TCR beta clonotypes (HLA-C-restricted and CMV-specific). CMV carriers having the relevant HLA were flagged by cumulative public TCR beta family frequency.

A remark on this clonotype: Its specificity is not known.

The source material was cultured PBMCs, sampled from culture after CMV antigen stimulation. The chain couples TRBV20-1 to TRBJ2-2; 10 bases align to TRBD2. This sequence was found in a human donor in good health (CMV status not recorded). Some clones in this sample may be carry-over from other donors' samples. CDR3 nucleotide sequence: TGCAGTGCCCCCCCGAGCGGGGGGGCGGACGGGGAGCTGTTTTTT. Protein sequence: CSAPPSGGADGELFF.